This T cell receptor (beta chain) originates from a study of blood T cell repertoires in COVID-19. Study as a whole: Italy, Spain and the United States were the sources of the convalescent and acute COVID-19 samples.

V was clipped by 5 bases and J by 9 bases, with 17 bases between them. The germline V gene encodes CDR1 MNHEY and CDR2 SMNVEV (reference sequence). CDR3 length: 14 residues. Per the original data handling: How many nucleated cells were present was estimated from reference gene primer amplification. Assay used: immunoSEQ multiplex PCR; TCRdb lists only in-frame clones, some missing. Clone size and V and J calls were adopted from that table, with D and trimming inferred from the DNA. In the table there are 55,000 to 70,000 clones, roughly 92% of which are singletons. The chain carries TRBV27 and TRBJ2-1; D might be TRBD2 (5 bases). The receptor was isolated from a human donor in a cohort sampled during active COVID-19. The sample taken for sequencing was peripheral blood. The CDR3: CASSPRPVLAEQFF. The CDR3 DNA sequence: TGTGCCAGCAGTCCCCGACCCGTCCTAGCTGAGCAGTTCTTC.